A single sample is the source of the 8 T cell receptor beta chains below, sequenced in a study of shared clonotypes between healthy human individuals. Terminally differentiated effector memory CD45RA+ cells were left out of the naive CD8 fraction, which was CD45RO-negative and positively selected for CCR7. Profiling relied on immunoSEQ multiplex PCR, and the TCRdb table lists in-frame clones only, not all of them. The repertoire consists of about 2.1 million clones, with roughly 95% occurring once and the leading ten covering roughly 1.7%. Sequenced input: naive CD8+ T cells from PBMCs. These receptors were taken from a man aged 18 to 30 in good health. Some clones in this sample may be carry-over from other donors' samples.

This sequence joins TRBV18 and TRBJ2-2, with 9 bases lining up with TRBD1. The germline gives CDR1 KGHSH, CDR2 LQKENI. CDR3 length: 15 residues. V lost 0 bases and J lost 5; bases outside the gene matches: 1. CDR3 loop: CASSPPGQGTGELFF. The DNA of the CDR3 is TGTGCCAGCTCACCACCTGGACAGGGGACCGGGGAGCTGTTTTTT.

This rearrangement joins TRBV5-6 to TRBJ1-4; the D gene is possibly TRBD1 (5 bases). Germline values: CDR1 SGHDT, CDR2 YYEEEE. Trimming pared 4 bases from V and 2 bases from J, leaving 9 bases between. The CDR3 extends over 14 amino acids. The CDR3 bases are TGTGCCAGCAGCACCGGGGGGACTAATGAAAAACTGTTTTTT. Encoded protein: CASSTGGTNEKLFF.

In DNA, the CDR3 is TGTGCCAGTAGTCAAGACTCAGGCTCCTACAATGAGCAGTTCTTC. Protein sequence: CASSQDSGSYNEQFF. The gene calls are TRBV19 and TRBJ2-1; D remains ambiguous. The CDR3 loop spans 15 amino acids. From germline, CDR1 is LNHDA and CDR2 SQIVND (reference sequence). V lost 5 bases to trimming and J lost 0 bases, with 11 bases between them.

The rearrangement joins TRBV29-1 to TRBJ2-5; no reliable D call. From germline, CDR1 is SQVTM and CDR2 ANQGSEA. There are 13 residues in the CDR3. Trimming cost V 7 bases and J 7 bases, with 19 bases left between them. The CDR3 bases are TGCAGCGCCCAGGACCGAAAGGCTGGGACCCAGTACTTC. This encodes CSAQDRKAGTQYF.

The chain joins TRBV10-1 to TRBJ2-7, with 9 bases that match TRBD1. Trimming at V came to 5 bases and at J to 2 bases, leaving 7 bases not matched to a gene. CDR1 and CDR2 (germline): WNHNN, SYGVQD (reference sequence). The CDR3 loop spans 15 amino acids. This CDR3 reads CASSLTTGGPYEQYF. As DNA, the CDR3 is TGCGCCAGCAGTTTAACGACAGGGGGACCCTACGAGCAGTACTTC.

V gene TRBV7-2 combines with J gene TRBJ2-1; 9 bases fit TRBD2. V lost 1 base, J lost 5 bases, and 9 bases stayed unmatched. The CDR3 length is 17 residues. From germline, CDR1 is SGHTA and CDR2 FQGNSA. The DNA of the CDR3 is TGTGCCAGCAGCTTAGGAGTTGGCCTAGCGGGGCACAATGAGCAGTTCTTC. It encodes CASSLGVGLAGHNEQFF. Using reference TRBV7-2 and TRBJ2-1 for the parts outside the CDR3, the full variable domain is GAGVSQSPSNKVTEKGKDVELRCDPISGHTALYWYRQSLGQGLEFLIYFQGNSAPDKSGLPSDRFSAERTGGSVSTLTIQRTQQEDSAVYLCASSLGVGLAGHNEQFFGPGTRLTVL.

J is TRBJ2-3 and V is TRBV15; 9 bases align to TRBD2. The CDR3 runs to 17 residues. Germline CDR1 reads LNHNV; CDR2 reads YYDKDF (reference sequence). V gave up 0 bases and J gave up 4 bases; unmatched junction bases: 8. The CDR3 sequence is CATSRDLDSGSSDTQYF. CDR3 sequence (DNA): TGTGCCACCAGCAGAGATTTGGATAGCGGGAGTTCAGATACGCAGTATTTT. Based on the CDR3 plus reference TRBV15 and TRBJ2-3, the full variable domain is DAMVIQNPRYQVTQFGKPVTLSCSQTLNHNVMYWYQQKSSQAPKLLFHYYDKDFNNEADTPDNFQSRRPNTSFCFLDIRSPGLGDTAMYLCATSRDLDSGSSDTQYFGPGTRLTVL.

This CDR3 is CASSLLSGRAAVEQFF. In nucleotides, the CDR3 is TGCGCCAGCAGCCTCTTAAGCGGGAGGGCCGCGGTTGAGCAGTTCTTC. The rearrangement uses TRBV5-1 and TRBJ2-1; 10 nucleotides align to TRBD2. The V gene end was trimmed by 4 bases and the J gene end by 9 bases; junction bases not matched to a gene: 13. The CDR3 totals 16 residues. The germline CDR1 and CDR2 sequences are SGHRS and YFSETQ.